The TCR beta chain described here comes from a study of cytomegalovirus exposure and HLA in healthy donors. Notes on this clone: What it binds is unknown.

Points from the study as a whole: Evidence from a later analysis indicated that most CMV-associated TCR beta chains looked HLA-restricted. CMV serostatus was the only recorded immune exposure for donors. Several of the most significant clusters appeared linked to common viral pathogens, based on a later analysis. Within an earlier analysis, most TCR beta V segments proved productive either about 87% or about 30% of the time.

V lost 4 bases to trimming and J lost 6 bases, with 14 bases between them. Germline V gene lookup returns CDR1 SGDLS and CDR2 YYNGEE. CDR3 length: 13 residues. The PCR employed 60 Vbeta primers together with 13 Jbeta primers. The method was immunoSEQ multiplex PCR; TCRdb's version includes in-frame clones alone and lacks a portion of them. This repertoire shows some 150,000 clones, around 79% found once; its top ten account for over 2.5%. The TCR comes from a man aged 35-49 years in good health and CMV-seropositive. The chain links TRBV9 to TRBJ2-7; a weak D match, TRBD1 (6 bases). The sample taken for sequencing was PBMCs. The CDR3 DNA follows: TGTGCCAGCAGCCCGCAACAGGGAGCCGAGCAGTACTTC. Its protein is CASSPQQGAEQYF.